Given below is one T cell receptor (beta chain) in context. Its antigen target is currently unknown. The input lacks base qualities; no much larger clone sits a single base away. The donors were healthy, HIV-negative adults who had no recently reported acute infections or vaccinations. Every donor was a Caucasian adult living in Nashville, Tennessee, USA. Magnetic negative selection was used to enrich CD4+ T cells, after which naive cells were positively selected on CD45RA and the negative fraction became the memory subset. After blood collection by leukapheresis, PBMCs were isolated using Ficoll-Histopaque density gradient centrifugation and then cryopreserved in the vapor phase of liquid nitrogen. Analytical flow cytometry was used to check the purity and quantity of each magnetically sorted T cell population. From each sorted fraction, genomic DNA was isolated and quantified by UV absorbance on a Nanodrop 2000c.

Using the deep immunoSEQ assay, TCR CDR3 regions were amplified from genomic DNA by multiplex PCR. Genomic DNA extracted from each cell subset was distributed evenly over all wells of several immunoSEQ 96-well plates, and each plate served as one replicate. For sorted subsets, approximately 190 ng of genomic DNA, equivalent to 25,000 to 30,000 T cell genomes, went into each replicate PCR. Purified libraries were measured with a Qubit 3.0 fluorometer, size-checked on a Bioanalyzer 2100, and measured again with the KAPA Library Quantification kit. A separate single-read 150-cycle Illumina NextSeq 550 flow cell was used to sequence each immunoSEQ 96-well plate. As for how the authors treated the data: The immunoSEQ output contained only junctional sequences without quality scores, so filtering could not match that applied to full-length reads. To assign V/J genes and CDR3, sequences were annotated using PyIR, a Python wrapper for IgBLAST v1.9, with IMGT germline references. Reads were removed for weak V/J assignments (E-value above 1e-6), missing CDR3, stop codons, out-of-frame junctions, or ambiguous translated residues. V3J clonotypes were defined by identical inferred V gene, J gene, and CDR3 amino acid sequence. Percentage overlap between repertoires was calculated by dividing the number of shared unique clonotypes by the size of the smaller repertoire. RTK rarefaction, the Chao1 estimator, and Recon v2.1 estimates of unobserved clonotypes were used to assess repertoire richness. Generation probabilities for all TCRbeta clonotypes obtained by the gDNA method from several donors were computed using OLGA. TCRdb holds this immuneACCESS table with in-frame rearrangements only. Some clones are missing; in checked studies, unresolved V genes explain under half, and the rest has no known cause. Clone size and the V and J calls come from that table; the DNA yielded D and trimming. Counted in this sample were some 2,000,000 clones; roughly 96% of them appeared once. Approximately 0.13% of the sample rests with the top ten.

These data originate in a study of shared clonotypes between healthy human individuals (dated by TCRdb to the early 2020s). At the level of the whole study: The cohort included three men and two women between 18 and 49 years of age. To estimate repertoire size and how much clonotypes are shared between individuals, the study performed deep sequencing of blood TCR repertoires from roughly five healthy adults. For each donor, CD4 naive and CD4 memory were each run on three plates, CD8 naive on two plates, and CD8 memory on one plate. To increase sequencing depth and limit assay-specific biases, TCR repertoire library preparation and sequencing were carried out by different laboratories using diverse techniques. Per donor, leukapheresis produced somewhere between about 0.8 and 9 billion PBMCs. Paper-wide results and their limitations: Pairwise subsampling led to the expectation that sequencing depth would affect the degree of clonotype sharing among donors. Estimated clonotype richness was generally larger for naive than for memory subsets. Compared with non-shared clonotypes, the clonotypes found in all four sorted-subset donors had higher generation probabilities. Sharing across a few donors was observed for approximately 4.6% of naive CD4, about 3.2% of naive CD8, 2% to 2.5% of memory CD4, and roughly 0.43% of memory CD8 clonotypes. The genetic and exposure-history diversity represented was limited by the small number of donors. Sampling was restricted to blood, and TCR repertoires in tissue are likely to differ from TCR repertoires in blood. Even with the large sequencing depth, rarefaction of the sorted-subset datasets indicated that sequencing was incomplete.

The germline V and J ends show losses of 3 bases and 0 bases respectively, and no gene match explains 2 bases of the junction. The CDR3 measures 15 amino acids from cysteine to phenylalanine. Kept here is only the CDR3 DNA, which spans 45 bases and is read in frame from base 1. Taken from the germline V gene, the CDR1 and CDR2 loops are SGHAT and FQNNGV. This chain joins TRBV11-2 to TRBJ2-5; 9 bases in the middle match TRBD1. The receptor was derived from a man younger than 35 in good health. The sequenced material came from naive CD4+ T cells sorted from blood. In the paper's terms, the cell subset or site label means: CD45RA+ positively selected. The CDR3 has the sequence CASSLGTGHQETQYF. At the DNA level, the sequence is TGTGCCAGCAGCTTGGGGACAGGGCACCAAGAGACCCAGTACTTC.